This T cell receptor beta chain stems from a study of cytomegalovirus exposure and HLA in healthy donors. PCR was performed using 60 Vbeta and 13 Jbeta primers. Some clones are missing from TCRdb's copy, which holds only in-frame ones; the method was immunoSEQ multiplex PCR. This sample yields some 120,000 clones, of which roughly 74% are seen a single time; 4% to 4.5% belongs to the top ten. This clone was seen only a few times. The CDR3 length is 17 residues. Sequencing used PBMCs. This chain connects TRBV1 to TRBJ1-4. TRBV1 is deemed a pseudogene. This clonotype was sampled from a woman between 45 and 65 years old in good health and CMV-seropositive. The CDR3 is CTSSHFLRRQGGEKLFF. As DNA, the CDR3 is TGCACCAGCAGCCACTTCCTGCGGCGGCAGGGAGGTGAAAAACTGTTTTTT.